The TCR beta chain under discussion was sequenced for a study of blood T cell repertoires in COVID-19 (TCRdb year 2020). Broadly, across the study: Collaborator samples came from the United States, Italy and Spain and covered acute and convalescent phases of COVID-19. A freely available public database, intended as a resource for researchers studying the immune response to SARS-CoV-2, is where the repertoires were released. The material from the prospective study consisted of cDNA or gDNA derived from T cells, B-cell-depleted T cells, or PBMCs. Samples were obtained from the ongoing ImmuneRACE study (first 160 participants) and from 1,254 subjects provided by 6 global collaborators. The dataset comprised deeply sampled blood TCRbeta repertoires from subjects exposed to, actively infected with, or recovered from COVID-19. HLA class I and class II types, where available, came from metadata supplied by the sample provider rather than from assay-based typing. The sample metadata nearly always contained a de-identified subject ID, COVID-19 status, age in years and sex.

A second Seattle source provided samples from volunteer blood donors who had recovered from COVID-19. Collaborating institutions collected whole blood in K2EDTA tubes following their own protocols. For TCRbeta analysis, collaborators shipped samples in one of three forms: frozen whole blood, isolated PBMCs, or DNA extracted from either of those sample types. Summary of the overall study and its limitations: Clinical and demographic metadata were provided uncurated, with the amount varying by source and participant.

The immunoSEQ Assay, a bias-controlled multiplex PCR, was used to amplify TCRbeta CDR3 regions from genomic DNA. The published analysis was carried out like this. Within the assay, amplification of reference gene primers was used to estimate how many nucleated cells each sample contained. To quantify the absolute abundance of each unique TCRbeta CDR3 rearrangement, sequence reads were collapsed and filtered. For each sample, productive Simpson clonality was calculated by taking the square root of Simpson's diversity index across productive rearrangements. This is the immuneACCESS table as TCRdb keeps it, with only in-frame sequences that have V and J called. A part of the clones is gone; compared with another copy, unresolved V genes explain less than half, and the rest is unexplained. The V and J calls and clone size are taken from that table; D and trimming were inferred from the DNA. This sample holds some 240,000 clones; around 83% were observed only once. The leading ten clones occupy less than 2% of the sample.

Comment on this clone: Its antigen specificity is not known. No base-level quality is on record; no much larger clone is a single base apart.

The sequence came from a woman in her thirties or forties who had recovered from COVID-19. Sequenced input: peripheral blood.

The CDR3 is CASSPWTGDTDTQYF. Here is the DNA: TGTGCCAGCAGCCCCTGGACAGGGGACACAGATACGCAGTATTTT. In this chain, TRBV3-1 (or the pseudogene TRBV3-2) is recombined with TRBJ2-3, with TRBD1 identical over 9 junction bases. From its cysteine to its phenylalanine, the CDR3 spans 15 amino acids. Of the read, only the CDR3 DNA is kept; its 45 bases are in frame from base 1. For this chain, trimming is 4 bases at the V end and 2 bases at the J end, and the number of junction bases without a gene match is 4. CDR1 and CDR2 are drawn from the germline V gene (reference sequence): LGHDT, YNNKEL.